These T cell receptor beta chains were read from a single sample in a study of cytomegalovirus exposure and HLA in healthy donors. Assay: immunoSEQ multiplex PCR; the TCRdb copy retains only in-frame clones and omits some. The table records around 140,000 clones, about 83% of them present only once. The specimen sequenced was PBMCs. The receptors originated from a woman aged 25 to 39 in good health and CMV-seronegative. Each CDR3 is given with its conserved first and last residue. Fields, in order: clone size, CDR3 length, V gene, D gene, J gene, CDR3 DNA, CDR3 protein. The D gene is left open where the match is weak. Expanded clones get a size class; other rows say once, few or many, or leave the size out.

>-|14|TRBV2|-|TRBJ2-2
TGTGCCAGCGGTAGACTAGTTGAGGGCGGGGAGCTGTTTTTT
CASGRLVEGGELFF
>-|14|TRBV7-3|TRBD1|TRBJ1-2
TGTGCCAGCAGCCCAGGACAGGGGCACTATGGCTACACCTTC
CASSPGQGHYGYTF
>-|18|TRBV5-6|-|TRBJ2-3
TGTGCCAGCAGCTTACTCTTTTCCGTCGGGAGTAGCACAGATACGCAGTATTTT
CASSLLFSVGSSTDTQYF
>-|13|TRBV6-5|-|TRBJ1-2
TGTGCCAGCAGTTCACAGGGCGACTATGGCTACACCTTC
CASSSQGDYGYTF
>-|16|TRBV11-1|-|TRBJ1-1
TGTGCCAGCAGCTTAGCGCGAGGGCTCGTCGGCACTGAAGCTTTCTTT
CASSLARGLVGTEAFF
>-|14|TRBV19|-|TRBJ1-1
TGTGCCAGTAGTATAGCTGTGTCGGACACTGAAGCTTTCTTT
CASSIAVSDTEAFF
>-|15|TRBV5-1|TRBD1|TRBJ1-3
TGCGCCAGCAGCCTGGGACAGGTCTCTGGAAACACCATATATTTT
CASSLGQVSGNTIYF
>-|15|TRBV6-6|-|TRBJ1-4
TGTGCCAGCAGTTACTTCAGGTTACCTAATGAAAAACTGTTTTTT
CASSYFRLPNEKLFF
>few|15|TRBV6-6|-|TRBJ2-6
TGTGCCAGCAGTTACGGGAGTACTGGGGCCAACGTCCTGACTTTC
CASSYGSTGANVLTF
>-|12|TRBV29-1|-|TRBJ2-1
TGCAGCGTCCTCATAGGGGGAAATGAGCAGTTCTTC
CSVLIGGNEQFF
>-|13|TRBV28|-|TRBJ2-7
TGTGCCAGCAGTTTACTTTCTTTGCGGGAGCAGTACTTC
CASSLLSLREQYF
>-|13|TRBV2|-|TRBJ1-1
TGTGCCAGCAGTGACAGGGAGAACACTGAAGCTTTCTTT
CASSDRENTEAFF
>-|13|TRBV5-4|-|TRBJ1-1
TGTGCCAGCAGCTTCGGCGGTAACACTGAAGCTTTCTTT
CASSFGGNTEAFF
>-|8|TRBV20-1|-|TRBJ1-1
TGCAGGGACAGTGAAGCTTTCTTT
CRDSEAFF
>-|18|TRBV7-6|TRBD1|TRBJ1-3
TGTGCCAGCAGCCAGGGGACAGTCCTAACGAGCTCTGGAAACACCATATATTTT
CASSQGTVLTSSGNTIYF
>-|11|TRBV6-5|TRBD2|TRBJ2-1
TGTGCCAGCAGCCAGGGAGGGGAGCAGTTCTTC
CASSQGGEQFF
>-|14|TRBV30|-|TRBJ1-1
TGTGCCTGGAGCACGGGGGGGTCATCGGAGGGAGCTTTCTTT
CAWSTGGSSEGAFF
>few|15|TRBV7-8|TRBD2|TRBJ2-7
TGTGCCAGCAGCCAAGGACTAGCGGGAGCCTACGAGCAGTACTTC
CASSQGLAGAYEQYF
>-|14|TRBV6-1|-|TRBJ1-1
TGTGCCAGCAGTGAGCCGGGACAGAACACTGAAGCTTTCTTT
CASSEPGQNTEAFF
>-|15|TRBV5-4|TRBD2|TRBJ2-7
TGTGCCAGCAGCCGAGGAGCGGGAGGGACCTACGAGCAGTACTTC
CASSRGAGGTYEQYF
>-|17|TRBV7-2|-|TRBJ2-6
TGTGCCAGCAGCTTAGAGTCCGCGGCTTGGGGGGCCAACGTCCTGACTTTC
CASSLESAAWGANVLTF
>-|13|TRBV2|-|TRBJ2-1
TGTGCCAGCAGTGATTGGCTAGCCAATGAGCAGTTCTTC
CASSDWLANEQFF
>-|16|TRBV4-2|-|TRBJ1-1
TGTGCCAGCAGCCAAGCGGCCGTCGGGGGAAACACTGAAGCTTTCTTT
CASSQAAVGGNTEAFF
>once|14|TRBV4-3|-|TRBJ1-2
TGCGCCAGCAGCCAAGATGAGGGAAGTATTGGCTACACCTTC
CASSQDEGSIGYTF
>-|14|TRBV19|TRBD2|TRBJ2-5
TGTGCCAGTTCAGCCGGCGGGGGGGCCGAGACCCAGTACTTC
CASSAGGGAETQYF
>once|15|TRBV11-2|-|TRBJ2-7
TGTGCCAGCAGCTTAGATCGACAGGCGTCCTACGAGCAGTACTTC
CASSLDRQASYEQYF
>-|15|TRBV5-1|TRBD2|TRBJ2-1
TGCGCCAGCAGCTTGGTAGCTAGCGGGAACAATGAGCAGTTCTTC
CASSLVASGNNEQFF
>-|15|TRBV5-6|-|TRBJ2-6
TGTGCCAGCAGCTTTGGAGCCTCTGGGGCCAACGTCCTGACTTTC
CASSFGASGANVLTF
>-|13|TRBV7-2|-|TRBJ1-3
TGTGCCAGCAGGGGGGCAGGGGAAAACACCATATATTTT
CASRGAGENTIYF
>-|16|TRBV19|-|TRBJ2-1
TGTGCCAGTAGGCCGGCAGGGTGGTCCTCCTACAATGAGCAGTTCTTC
CASRPAGWSSYNEQFF
>many|12|TRBV10-3|-|TRBJ2-1
TGTGCCATCAGTTCCCTTTACAATGAGCAGTTCTTC
CAISSLYNEQFF
>-|14|TRBV2|-|TRBJ1-1
TGTGCCAGCAGTGTTCAGACAGGTCGGACTGAAGCTTTCTTT
CASSVQTGRTEAFF
>-|14|TRBV5-6|TRBD1|TRBJ1-2
TGTGCCAGCAGCTTAGGGGACAGAAACTATGGCTACACCTTC
CASSLGDRNYGYTF
>-|18|TRBV9|TRBD2|TRBJ2-1
TGTGCCAGCAGCGTAGGTGGGCTAGCGGGAGGGCCGGGGAATGAGCAGTTCTTC
CASSVGGLAGGPGNEQFF
>-|15|TRBV19|-|TRBJ2-2
TGTGCCAGTAGTATAGGGCTAGCTGGCACCGGGGAGCTGTTTTTT
CASSIGLAGTGELFF
>-|15|TRBV28|TRBD1|TRBJ1-2
TGTGCCAGCAGGTCAGGGACAGCGCATAACTATGGCTACACCTTC
CASRSGTAHNYGYTF
>-|18|TRBV11-2|TRBD1|TRBJ1-5
TGTGCCAGCAACCATACCCCGAGGGACAGACTCCGAGCTCAGCCCCAGCATTTT
CASNHTPRDRLRAQPQHF
>-|13|TRBV27|-|TRBJ2-7
TGTGCCAGCAGATCTGACTCAACCTACGAGCAGTACTTC
CASRSDSTYEQYF
>-|15|TRBV7-9|TRBD1|TRBJ1-1
TGTGCCAGCAGCGACCACAGGGGGGGGAGGACTGAAGCTTTCTTT
CASSDHRGGRTEAFF
>-|13|TRBV7-9|-|TRBJ2-2
TGTGCCAGCAGGGGACAAAACACCGGGGAGCTGTTTTTT
CASRGQNTGELFF
>-|13|TRBV7-8|-|TRBJ1-2
TGTGCCAGCAGCTTAGGGACTTACATTGGCTACACCTTC
CASSLGTYIGYTF
>-|16|TRBV7-2|TRBD1|TRBJ2-5
TGTGCCAGCAGCGATACCGGGACAGGGAACCAAGAGACCCAGTACTTC
CASSDTGTGNQETQYF
>-|15|TRBV7-3|-|TRBJ2-2
TGTGCCAGCAGCTTAGAGCGTATCGGCACCGGGGAGCTGTTTTTT
CASSLERIGTGELFF
>-|14|TRBV6-5|-|TRBJ1-5
TGTGCCAGCTCGGGGGGTCGAGGTAATCAGCCCCAGCATTTT
CASSGGRGNQPQHF
>-|15|TRBV5-1|-|TRBJ1-3
TGCGCCAGCAGCTTGTCACAGGGCGGTGGAAACACCATATATTTT
CASSLSQGGGNTIYF
>-|16|TRBV29-1|-|TRBJ1-1
TGCAGCGTTGTTTATGCGGGGATTAAAGGACGCACTGAAGCTTTCTTT
CSVVYAGIKGRTEAFF
>few|15|TRBV4-1|TRBD1|TRBJ2-7
TGCGCCAGCAGGCCAATCGGGACAGGGGATCTCGAGCAGTACTTC
CASRPIGTGDLEQYF
>once|16|TRBV28|TRBD2|TRBJ2-2
TGTGCCACCTATAATAGCGGGAGGGCCGAAACCGGGGAGCTGTTTTTT
CATYNSGRAETGELFF
>-|18|TRBV7-8|TRBD1|TRBJ2-1
TGTGCCAGCAGTCTTGGAGGAACAGGGGAGAGCTCCTACAATGAGCAGTTCTTC
CASSLGGTGESSYNEQFF
>-|16|TRBV4-3|-|TRBJ2-3
TGCGCCAGCAGCCGCCAACTAGTATGGGAAACAGATACGCAGTATTTT
CASSRQLVWETDTQYF
>-|15|TRBV7-9|TRBD1|TRBJ2-2
TGTGCCAGCAGTCGTTCCGGGACAGGGGGACGGGAGCTGTTTTTT
CASSRSGTGGRELFF
>-|16|TRBV5-1|TRBD1|TRBJ2-7
TGCGCCAGCAGCTCCGGACAGGGGGCCCCCCCCTACGAGCAGTACTTC
CASSSGQGAPPYEQYF
>-|12|TRBV28|-|TRBJ2-5
TGTGCCAGCCGGGGGTTCCAAGAGACCCAGTACTTC
CASRGFQETQYF
>-|16|TRBV21-1|-|TRBJ2-3
TGTGCCAGCAGCAGGCCTAGAGCGGGAGGGCCAGATACGCAGTATTTT
CASSRPRAGGPDTQYF
>-|15|TRBV7-2|-|TRBJ1-5
TGTGCCAGCAGCTTAACAGCATATAGCAATCAGCCCCAGCATTTT
CASSLTAYSNQPQHF